Each of the 14 T cell receptor beta chains below was sequenced from the same sample in a study of T cells in localized non-small cell lung cancer. Sequenced by immunoSEQ multiplex PCR; TCRdb stores in-frame clones only, minus some. Of about 59,000 clones listed, over 85% are singletons. This specimen consisted of peripheral blood, obtained before any cancer treatment. All receptors come from a man aged 35-75 years with stage I squamous cell lung carcinoma.

The chain employs TRBV7-9 and TRBJ1-6; D is ambiguous. Germline loops: CDR1 SEHNR, CDR2 FQNEAQ (reference sequence). This CDR3 is built from 15 residues. The V gene lost 1 base and the J gene lost 13 bases, with 17 bases spanning the gap. The CDR3 here is CASSLEEERGRPLHF. CDR3 DNA sequence: TGTGCCAGCAGCTTAGAAGAGGAGAGAGGGAGGCCCCTCCACTTT.

The sample holds many counts of this clone. The CDR3, as DNA: TGCGCCAGCAGCCTAACGTGGACAGGAAAAGATGGCTACACCTTC. Encoded protein: CASSLTWTGKDGYTF. This rearrangement joins TRBV4-1 to TRBJ1-2; TRBD1 agrees at 7 bases. The V segment lost 4 bases and the J segment 6 bases; nucleotides outside the gene matches: 11. Germline V lookup: CDR1 MGHRA, CDR2 YSYEKL. The CDR3 consists of 15 residues.

The chain joins TRBV28 to TRBJ2-1; 7 nucleotides line up with TRBD2. There are 15 residues in the CDR3. With 2 bases clipped from V and 7 bases from J, the junction kept 8 bases outside the gene matches. CDR1 is MDHEN and CDR2 is SYDVKM in the germline V gene. In DNA form, the CDR3 reads TGTGCCAGCAGTTTAGGTCGGACTAGGGGAAATGAGCAGTTCTTC. Encoded protein: CASSLGRTRGNEQFF.

This chain connects TRBV5-6 to TRBJ2-1; 10 nucleotides agree with TRBD2. The CDR3 contains 15 residues. The V and J ends lost 4 bases and 3 bases, in that order; junction bases with no gene match: 4. Germline CDR1 reads SGHDT; CDR2 reads YYEEEE. CDR3 sequence (DNA): TGTGCCAGCAGCCTCGGGACTAGCGACTACAATGAGCAGTTCTTC. As protein: CASSLGTSDYNEQFF.

V is TRBV7-8 and J is TRBJ2-5; 7 bases agree with TRBD2. The length of the CDR3 is 15 residues. V trimming: 1 base; J trimming: 4 bases; junction bases outside the gene matches: 6. Germline V gene lookup returns CDR1 SGHVS and CDR2 FQNEAQ. This CDR3 is CASSLGPGGRETQYF. The DNA for the CDR3 is TGTGCCAGCAGCTTAGGGCCCGGGGGGAGAGAGACCCAGTACTTC. Filled out from reference TRBV7-8 and TRBJ2-5, the complete variable domain reads GAGVSQSPRYKVAKRGQDVALRCDPISGHVSLFWYQQALGQGPEFLTYFQNEAQLDKSGLPSDRFFAERPEGSVSTLKIQRTQQEDSAVYLCASSLGPGGRETQYFGPGTRLLVL.

The V call is TRBV10-1, the J call TRBJ2-7; D is ambiguous. The germline V and J ends were trimmed by 3 bases and 4 bases, with 4 bases remaining between them. CDR1 WNHNN and CDR2 SYGVQD come from the germline V gene (reference sequence). The CDR3 contains 11 residues. The CDR3 DNA sequence: TGCGCCAGCAGTGACTCTTACGAGCAGTACTTC. Protein product: CASSDSYEQYF.

The V and J genes are TRBV4-2 and TRBJ1-2; 8 positions match TRBD1. Germline V lookup: CDR1 LGHNA, CDR2 YNFKEQ. This CDR3 region has 16 residues. With 5 bases clipped from V and 4 bases from J, the junction kept 12 bases outside the gene matches. The CDR3 sequence is CASSGASGDRSYGYTF. The CDR3 bases are TGTGCCAGCAGCGGAGCCAGTGGGGACAGGAGCTATGGCTACACCTTC.

The chain couples TRBV11-3 to TRBJ2-7, with D perhaps matching TRBD1 (6 bases). From germline, CDR1 is SGHNT and CDR2 YENEEA. The germline V and J ends were trimmed by 1 base and 7 bases, with 14 bases remaining between them. The CDR3 is 14 amino acids. The CDR3 is CASSLGAGAREQYF. DNA of the CDR3: TGTGCCAGCAGCTTAGGGGCAGGGGCGAGGGAGCAGTACTTC.

V gene TRBV6-5 combines with J gene TRBJ2-3; 10 bases map to TRBD1. The CDR3 totals 15 residues. Germline V gene data show CDR1 as MNHEY and CDR2 as SVGAGI. V was clipped by 0 bases and J by 4 bases; unmatched bases: 1. The CDR3 is CASSYSGQGPDTQYF. In DNA, the CDR3 is TGTGCCAGCAGTTACTCGGGACAGGGGCCAGATACGCAGTATTTT.

This chain joins TRBV11-3 and TRBJ2-2, with a tentative D call TRBD2 (6 bases). Germline V gives CDR1 SGHNT, CDR2 YENEEA. The V end lost 5 bases, the J end lost 4 bases, and 20 bases lay between the germline ends. The CDR3 sequence is 17 residues long. The CDR3 sequence: CASSPHFGGGSTGELFF. DNA for the CDR3: TGTGCCAGCAGCCCGCACTTCGGGGGTGGGAGCACCGGGGAGCTGTTTTTT. Together with reference TRBV11-3 and TRBJ2-2, the CDR3 gives the full variable domain: EAGVVQSPRYKIIEKKQPVAFWCNPISGHNTLYWYLQNLGQGPELLIRYENEEAVDDSQLPKDRFSAERLKGVDSTLKIQPAELGDSAVYLCASSPHFGGGSTGELFFGEGSRLTVL.

The chain couples TRBV2 to TRBJ2-1; tentative D call: TRBD2 (5 bases). Germline CDR1 is SNHLY and CDR2 is FYNNEI. This CDR3 has 14 amino acids. Trimming pared 3 bases from V and 8 bases from J, leaving 14 bases between. The CDR3 is CASSEESRGHEQFF. In DNA, the CDR3 is TGTGCCAGCAGTGAGGAGAGCCGAGGGCATGAGCAGTTCTTC.

J is TRBJ2-7 and V is TRBV2; possible D gene TRBD1, 5 bases. Germline CDR1 SNHLY, CDR2 FYNNEI. CDR3 length: 14 amino acids. With 2 bases removed from V and 4 bases from J, the gap between germline ends came to 12 bases. CDR3 amino acids: CASSESDSFYEQYF. DNA for the CDR3: TGTGCCAGCAGTGAATCAGACAGCTTTTACGAGCAGTACTTC.

The V call is TRBV11-2, the J call TRBJ1-1; the D gene is possibly TRBD1 (5 bases). V shed 6 bases and J shed 1 base, with 12 bases lying between them. CDR3 length: 14 residues. The germline CDR1 and CDR2 sequences are SGHAT and FQNNGV. As DNA, the CDR3 is TGTGCCAGCAGTGCGTGGGACGGGAACACTGAAGCTTTCTTT. Translated, it gives CASSAWDGNTEAFF.

The chain employs TRBV2 and TRBJ2-1; possibly TRBD1 or TRBD2 for D (5 bases each). Per germline, CDR1 SNHLY and CDR2 FYNNEI. The CDR3 spans 20 residues. V lost 6 bases and J lost 4, with 31 bases in between. The CDR3 loop is CASRSLGANLQRGLYNEQFF. The CDR3 bases are TGTGCCAGCAGGTCACTTGGGGCCAATTTGCAGAGGGGATTGTACAATGAGCAGTTCTTC. Full variable domain (outside the CDR3, taken from reference TRBV2 and TRBJ2-1): EPEVTQTPSHQVTQMGQEVILRCVPISNHLYFYWYRQILGQKVEFLVSFYNNEISEKSEIFDDQFSVERPDGSNFTLKIRSTKLEDSAMYFCASRSLGANLQRGLYNEQFFGPGTRLTVL.